This TCR beta chain was profiled in a study of T cells after posttransplantation cyclophosphamide (dated by TCRdb to 2015 to 2016). The study in broad terms: Using TRB sequencing, the study followed how the T cell repertoire rebuilt after myeloablative bone marrow transplantation with posttransplantation cyclophosphamide given as GVHD prophylaxis. Antigen receptor sequencing covered samples from a few dozen PTCy-treated patients and about 17 of their related bone marrow donors. Blood from every one of the 34 PTCy patients who had 1-year posttransplant specimens underwent TRB sequencing. In 3 patients, up to about 3 additional blood samples taken between 2 and 5.2 years after transplant also underwent TRB sequencing, as did pretransplant blood from several patients. Because TRA and TRB clonality correlated tightly in about 9 samples, the subsequent TCR analyses were limited to TRB only. Public TRB sequences were compared against a database of over 3,500 sequences linked to responses to pathogens, tumor antigens, self-antigens and alloantigens. Points the paper makes about the study in general: Donor-recipient similarity was low at 1-2 months but increased during the first year, and donor CD8+ memory clones often dominated later blood repertoires. Across around 48 patients, recipient CMV seropositivity and CMV reactivation were highly associated with TRB clonality; PTCy diversity was similar to CNI/methotrexate controls. The TRB repertoires of T cells infiltrating skin or the GI tract showed only limited overlap with the TRB repertoires found in blood.

To note about this clone: The antigen it binds to is not known. Per-base qualities were not stored, and no clone one base away is much larger.

CDR1 and CDR2 are drawn from the germline V gene: SGHDN, FVKESK. From its cysteine to its phenylalanine, the CDR3 spans 15 amino acids. Just CDR3 DNA is preserved here, 45 bases in frame from base 1. V lost 2 bases and J lost 1 base; the stretch between them is 11 bases long. TRB sequencing used genomic DNA with the immunoSEQ assay at survey resolution or the hsTCRB kit. Processing in the source paper ran as follows. Initial read processing used immunoSEQ software, and repertoire analyses used the LymphoSeq R package. Clonality was calculated as 1 minus normalized Shannon entropy, and the Gini coefficient was also calculated for each TRB dataset. To infer phenotypes in unsorted samples, TRB sequences from sorted subsets of the recipient or donor were mapped onto unsorted samples from the same recipient. As stored in TCRdb, this immuneACCESS dataset retains in-frame rearrangements with V and J assigned. A fraction of the clones does not appear; measured against another copy, unresolved V genes explain less than half of the discrepancy, and the remainder lacks a known reason. V and J calls plus clone size are reproduced from that table; the DNA served to infer D and trimming. The sample yields thousands of clones; about 81% were counted once. About 19% of the sample comes from the top ten.

This sample's treatment or condition label indicates: high-dose cyclophosphamide on days +3 and +4 as single-agent GVHD prophylaxis. PTCy patients received busulfan and fludarabine conditioning, a related or unrelated marrow graft, and cyclophosphamide on days +3 and +4. The PTCy-treated patients were drawn from a prospective, multi-institutional clinical trial. Peripheral blood and bone marrow mononuclear cells were isolated by Ficoll-Hypaque density centrifugation and were cryopreserved. Sequenced material: PBMCs, taken after an allogeneic stem cell transplant with post-transplant cyclophosphamide. In this chain, TRBV14 is recombined with TRBJ1-1; the D gene is unclear. This sequence originates from a female patient aged 45-65 years who received an allogeneic stem cell transplant from a related donor, was CMV-positive, and had no GVHD. Post transplant, some T cells may arise from the graft donor. CDR3 loop: CASSQRSRRNTEAFF. The bases read TGTGCCAGCAGCCAACGCTCCCGGAGGAACACTGAAGCTTTCTTT. The reference TRBV14 and TRBJ1-1 proteins fill in what lies around the CDR3, so the full variable domain reads EAGVTQFPSHSVIEKGQTVTLRCDPISGHDNLYWYRRVMGKEIKFLLHFVKESKQDESGMPNNRFLAERTGGTYSTLKVQPAELEDSGVYFCASSQRSRRNTEAFFGQGTRLTVV.